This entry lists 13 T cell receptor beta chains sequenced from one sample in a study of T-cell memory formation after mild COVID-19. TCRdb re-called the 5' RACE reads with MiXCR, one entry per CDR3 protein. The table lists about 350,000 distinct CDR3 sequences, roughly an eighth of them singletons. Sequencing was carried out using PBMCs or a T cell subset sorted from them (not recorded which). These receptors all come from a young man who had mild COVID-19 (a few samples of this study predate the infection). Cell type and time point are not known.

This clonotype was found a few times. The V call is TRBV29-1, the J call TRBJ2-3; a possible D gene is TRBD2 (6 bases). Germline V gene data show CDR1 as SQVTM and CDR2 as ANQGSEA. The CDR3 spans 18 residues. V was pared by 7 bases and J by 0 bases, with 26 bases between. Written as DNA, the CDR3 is TGCAGCGCCCTTACGCCTTCTAGCGCTTCTCCTAGCACAGATACGCAGTATTTT. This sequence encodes CSALTPSSASPSTDTQYF.

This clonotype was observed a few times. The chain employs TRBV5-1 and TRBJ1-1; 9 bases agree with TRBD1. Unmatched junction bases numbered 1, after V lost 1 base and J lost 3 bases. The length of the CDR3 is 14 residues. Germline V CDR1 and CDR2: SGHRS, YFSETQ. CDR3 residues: CASSLWDRDTEAFF. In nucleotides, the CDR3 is TGCGCCAGCAGCTTGTGGGACAGGGACACTGAAGCTTTCTTT. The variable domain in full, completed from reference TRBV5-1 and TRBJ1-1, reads KAGVTQTPRYLIKTRGQQVTLSCSPISGHRSVSWYQQTPGQGLQFLFEYFSETQRNKGNFPGRFSGRQFSNSRSEMNVSTLELGDSALYLCASSLWDRDTEAFFGQGTRLTVV.

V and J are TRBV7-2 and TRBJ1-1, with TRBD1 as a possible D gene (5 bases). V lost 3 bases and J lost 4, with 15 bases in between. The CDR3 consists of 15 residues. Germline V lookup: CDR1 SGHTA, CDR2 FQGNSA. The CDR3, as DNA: TGTGCCAGCAGCTTTTCGGGGGGGAGTACCACTGAAGCTTTCTTT. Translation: CASSFSGGSTTEAFF.

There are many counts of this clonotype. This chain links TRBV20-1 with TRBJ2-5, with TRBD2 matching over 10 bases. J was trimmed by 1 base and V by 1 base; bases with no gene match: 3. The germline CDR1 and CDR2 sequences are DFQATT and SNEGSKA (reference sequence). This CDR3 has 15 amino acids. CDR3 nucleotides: TGCAGTGCTAGAGCTAGCGGGGGTGTCCAAGAGACCCAGTACTTC. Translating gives CSARASGGVQETQYF.

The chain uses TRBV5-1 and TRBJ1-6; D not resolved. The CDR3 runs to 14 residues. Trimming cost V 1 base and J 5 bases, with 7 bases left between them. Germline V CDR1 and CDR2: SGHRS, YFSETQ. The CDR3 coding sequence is TGCGCCAGCAGCTTGCCCACAGATAATTCACCCCTCCACTTT. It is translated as CASSLPTDNSPLHF.

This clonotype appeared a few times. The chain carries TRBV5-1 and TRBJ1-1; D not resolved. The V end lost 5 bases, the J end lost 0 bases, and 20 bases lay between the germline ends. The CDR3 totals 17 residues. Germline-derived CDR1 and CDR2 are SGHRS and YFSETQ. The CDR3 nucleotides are TGCGCCAGCAGTTTAGGATTGGGCAGCACCATGAACACTGAAGCTTTCTTT. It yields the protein CASSLGLGSTMNTEAFF.

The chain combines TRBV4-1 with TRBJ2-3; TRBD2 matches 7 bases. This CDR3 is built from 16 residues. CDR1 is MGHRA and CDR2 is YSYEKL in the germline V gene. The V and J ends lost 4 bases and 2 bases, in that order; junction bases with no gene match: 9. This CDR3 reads CASSRFGGRFTDTQYF. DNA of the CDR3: TGCGCCAGCAGCCGCTTCGGCGGGAGATTCACAGATACGCAGTATTTT.

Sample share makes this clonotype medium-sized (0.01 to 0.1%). CDR3 in amino acids: CASRPGDSYEQYF. The CDR3 region has the DNA TGCGCCAGCAGGCCTGGGGACTCCTACGAGCAGTACTTC. The V and J genes are TRBV10-2 and TRBJ2-7; D not resolved. This CDR3 has 13 residues. Trimming left V 6 bases short and J 0 bases short, with 9 bases between. Germline values: CDR1 WSHSY, CDR2 SAAADI.

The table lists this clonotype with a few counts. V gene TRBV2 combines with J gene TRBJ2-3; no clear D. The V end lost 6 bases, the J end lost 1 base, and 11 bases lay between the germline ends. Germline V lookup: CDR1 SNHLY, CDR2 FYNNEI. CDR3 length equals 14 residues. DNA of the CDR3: TGTGCCAGCAGGGTAGCAGTCGGCACAGATACGCAGTATTTT. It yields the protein CASRVAVGTDTQYF.

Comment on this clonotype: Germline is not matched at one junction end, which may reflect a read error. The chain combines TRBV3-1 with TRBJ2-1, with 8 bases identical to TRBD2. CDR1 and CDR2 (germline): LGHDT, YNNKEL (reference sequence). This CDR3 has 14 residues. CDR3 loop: CDSSQAAGDNEQFF. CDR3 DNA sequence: TGTGACAGCAGCCAAGCAGCGGGGGACAATGAGCAGTTCTTC.

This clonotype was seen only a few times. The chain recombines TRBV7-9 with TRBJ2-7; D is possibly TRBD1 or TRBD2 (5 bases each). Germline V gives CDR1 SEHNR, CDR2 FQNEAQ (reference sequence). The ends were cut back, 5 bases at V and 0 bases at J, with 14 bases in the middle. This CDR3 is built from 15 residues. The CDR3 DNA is TGTGCCAGCAGCCCTGGGACCTACAGCTCCTACGAGCAGTACTTC. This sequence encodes CASSPGTYSSYEQYF.

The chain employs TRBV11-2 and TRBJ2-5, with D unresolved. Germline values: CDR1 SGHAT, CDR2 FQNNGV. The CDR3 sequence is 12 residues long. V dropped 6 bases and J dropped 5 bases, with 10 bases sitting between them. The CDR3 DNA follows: TGTGCCAGCAGACGTACCAGGGAGACCCAGTACTTC. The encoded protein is CASRRTRETQYF.

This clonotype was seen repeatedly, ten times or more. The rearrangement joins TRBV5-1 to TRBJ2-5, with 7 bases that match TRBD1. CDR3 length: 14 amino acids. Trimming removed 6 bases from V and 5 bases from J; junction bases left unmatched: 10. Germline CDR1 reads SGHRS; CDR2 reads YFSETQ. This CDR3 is CASTSGQLWETQYF. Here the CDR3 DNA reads TGCGCCAGCACCTCGGGACAGCTCTGGGAGACCCAGTACTTC. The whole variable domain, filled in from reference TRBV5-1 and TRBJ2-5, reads KAGVTQTPRYLIKTRGQQVTLSCSPISGHRSVSWYQQTPGQGLQFLFEYFSETQRNKGNFPGRFSGRQFSNSRSEMNVSTLELGDSALYLCASTSGQLWETQYFGPGTRLLVL.